Following are 23 T cell receptor beta chains from one sample sequenced in a study of cytomegalovirus exposure and HLA in healthy donors. Primers: 60 Vbeta forward and 13 Jbeta reverse. TCRdb keeps only in-frame clones here, not all; method: immunoSEQ multiplex PCR. The sample has around 170,000 clones, more than 75% seen once. Sequenced: PBMCs. Receptors were obtained from a woman under 30 in good health and CMV-seronegative.

V and J are TRBV18 and TRBJ1-6, with no clear D. Trimming cost V 3 bases and J 10 bases, with 19 bases left between them. Germline assignment: CDR1 KGHSH and CDR2 LQKENI. The CDR3 runs to 16 residues. CDR3 region: CASSPRSEVSSSPLHF. The CDR3 nucleotides read TGTGCCAGCTCACCCCGATCTGAGGTTTCCTCCTCACCCCTCCACTTT.

The rearrangement links TRBV9 to TRBJ2-1, with 8 bases fitting TRBD2. CDR1 and CDR2 (germline): SGDLS, YYNGEE. With V trimmed by 4 bases and J by 6 bases, 15 bases remained unmatched. This CDR3 region has 17 residues. CDR3 region: CASSPWGGLGEFNEQFF. Written as DNA, the CDR3 is TGTGCCAGCAGCCCTTGGGGGGGACTAGGGGAATTCAATGAGCAGTTCTTC.

V gene TRBV19 combines with J gene TRBJ2-7; TRBD1 aligns across 10 bases. The CDR3 consists of 15 residues. V shed 4 bases, J shed 5 bases, and the junction held 8 bases outside the gene matches. Germline V gene lookup returns CDR1 LNHDA and CDR2 SQIVND (reference sequence). The DNA of the CDR3 is TGTGCCAGTAGTACCGGGACAGGGGAGTTTGACGAGCAGTACTTC. Its translation: CASSTGTGEFDEQYF.

The CDR3 DNA is TGTGCCAGCAGCAACTCAATCAGGGACACTGAAGCTTTCTTT. Amino acids: CASSNSIRDTEAFF. This rearrangement joins TRBV7-9 to TRBJ1-1; TRBD1 might be the D (5 bases). This CDR3 comprises 14 residues. V was shortened by 5 bases and J by 3 bases, with 13 bases between the two germline ends. CDR1 is SEHNR and CDR2 is FQNEAQ in the germline V gene (reference sequence).

The chain has TRBV7-3 and TRBJ2-2, with TRBD2 identical over 10 bases. V trimming: 6 bases; J trimming: 3 bases; junction bases outside the gene matches: 7. CDR1 SGHTA and CDR2 FQGTGA come from the germline V gene. The CDR3 loop spans 16 amino acids. The CDR3 DNA reads as TGTGCCAGCAGGCCCACTAGCGGGAAGGACACCGGGGAGCTGTTTTTT. It encodes CASRPTSGKDTGELFF.

This CDR3 is CASSRIREHTGELFF. CDR3 DNA: TGTGCCAGCAGCCGGATCCGGGAGCACACCGGGGAGCTGTTTTTT. The rearrangement uses TRBV28 and TRBJ2-2, with D perhaps TRBD2 (6 bases). V was cut by 6 bases and J by 3 bases, with 14 bases left in between. The CDR3 totals 15 residues. Looked up from germline, CDR1 is MDHEN and CDR2 is SYDVKM.

The chain employs TRBV18 and TRBJ2-3; TRBD2 aligns across 11 bases. Germline V gene data show CDR1 as KGHSH and CDR2 as LQKENI. CDR3 length equals 15 residues. Unmatched junction bases numbered 12, after V lost 10 bases and J lost 6 bases. The CDR3 reads CATRKLAGEQDTQYF. CDR3 in DNA: TGTGCCACCAGAAAACTAGCGGGAGAACAGGATACGCAGTATTTT.

This clone was recorded only once. This chain uses TRBV7-8 with TRBJ1-6, with no clear D. The germline V gene encodes CDR1 SGHVS and CDR2 FQNEAQ. The CDR3 extends over 14 amino acids. The ends were cut back, 3 bases at V and 5 bases at J, with 8 bases in the middle. DNA of the CDR3: TGTGCCAGCAGCTTGGGGAGAGATAATTCACCCCTCCACTTT. Its translation: CASSLGRDNSPLHF.

The chain combines TRBV5-1 with TRBJ2-3, with 11 bases identical to TRBD2. V lost 3 bases, J lost 4 bases, and 4 bases stayed unmatched. CDR3 length: 15 residues. CDR1 and CDR2 from the germline V gene are SGHRS and YFSETQ. This CDR3 reads CASSSTSGAPDTQYF. CDR3 DNA: TGCGCCAGCAGCTCGACTAGCGGGGCCCCAGATACGCAGTATTTT.

This chain joins TRBV2 and TRBJ2-7; 7 bases agree with TRBD1. Per germline, CDR1 SNHLY and CDR2 FYNNEI. The CDR3 contains 14 residues. V lost 8 bases, J lost 1 base, and 8 bases stayed unmatched. The CDR3 DNA reads as TGTGCCAGCGGGGCCCAACAGGGGTCCTACGAGCAGTACTTC. It specifies CASGAQQGSYEQYF.

The rearrangement links TRBV19 to TRBJ2-3; 8 nucleotides match TRBD2. The CDR3 loop spans 13 amino acids. Germline V lookup: CDR1 LNHDA, CDR2 SQIVND (reference sequence). The ends lost 9 bases at V and 3 bases at J; junction bases unmatched: 5. The CDR3 DNA follows: TGTGCCAGCCGCTTAGCGGGGACAGATACGCAGTATTTT. Its translation is CASRLAGTDTQYF. Looking up the rest from reference TRBV19 and TRBJ2-3 gives the full variable domain: DGGITQSPKYLFRKEGQNVTLSCEQNLNHDAMYWYRQDPGQGLRLIYYSQIVNDFQKGDIAEGYSVSREKKESFPLTVTSAQKNPTAFYLCASRLAGTDTQYFGPGTRLTVL.

The chain links TRBV7-9 to TRBJ1-1; 9 bases are shared with TRBD1. V dropped 2 bases and J dropped 8; count of bases not matched to a gene: 9. The CDR3 has 15 amino acids. Germline CDR1 and CDR2: SEHNR and FQNEAQ (reference sequence). The CDR3 spells CASSLTTTGQGEAFF. CDR3 coding DNA: TGTGCCAGCAGCTTAACTACTACTGGACAGGGGGAAGCTTTCTTT.

The J gene is TRBJ1-6, the V gene TRBV6-5, with D unclear. The CDR3 runs 15 residues. Germline V gene sequence: CDR1 MNHEY, CDR2 SVGAGI. V gave up 5 bases and J gave up 6 bases, with 14 bases separating them. The CDR3 DNA sequence: TGTGCCAGCAGTACCGTCAGGTCGATTAATTCACCCCTCCACTTT. Protein sequence: CASSTVRSINSPLHF.

The rearrangement links TRBV9 to TRBJ2-1; maybe TRBD2 (6 bases). The germline V gene encodes CDR1 SGDLS and CDR2 YYNGEE. V shed 3 bases and J shed 10 bases, with 20 bases lying between them. The CDR3 is 15 amino acids. The CDR3 here is CASSAPGTYLKEQFF. In DNA form, the CDR3 reads TGTGCCAGCAGCGCTCCCGGGACTTACCTCAAGGAGCAGTTCTTC. Full variable domain (rest looked up from reference TRBV9 and TRBJ2-1): DSGVTQTPKHLITATGQRVTLRCSPRSGDLSVYWYQQSLDQGLQFLIQYYNGEERAKGNILERFSAQQFPDLHSELNLSSLELGDSALYFCASSAPGTYLKEQFFGPGTRLTVL.

The J gene is TRBJ2-7, the V gene TRBV18; D uncertain. This CDR3 has 13 amino acids. The V end lost 6 bases, the J end lost 2 bases, and 11 bases lay between the germline ends. Germline-derived CDR1 and CDR2 are KGHSH and LQKENI. The CDR3 region is CASSPTPAYEQYF. The DNA of the CDR3 is TGTGCCAGCTCCCCAACCCCAGCCTACGAGCAGTACTTC.

The gene calls are TRBV5-1 and TRBJ2-5, with 14 bases identical to TRBD2. Germline values: CDR1 SGHRS, CDR2 YFSETQ. Trimming at V came to 4 bases and at J to 4 bases, leaving 12 bases not matched to a gene. CDR3 length: 18 amino acids. The CDR3 protein is CASSRTGTSGSVGETQYF. Here the CDR3 DNA reads TGCGCCAGCAGCCGAACCGGGACTAGCGGGAGTGTTGGAGAGACCCAGTACTTC.

This clone was picked up one time. V gene TRBV27 combines with J gene TRBJ1-2; TRBD1 matches at 12 bases. The J segment lost 4 bases and the V segment lost 4 bases, leaving 19 bases of the junction unmatched. Germline V gives CDR1 MNHEY, CDR2 SMNVEV (reference sequence). The CDR3 has 20 amino acids. The CDR3 region is CASSSARGGDRGLGGYGYTF. The DNA for the CDR3 is TGTGCCAGCAGTTCCGCTCGGGGGGGGGACAGGGGGCTTGGTGGCTATGGCTACACCTTC.

This clone was seen a handful of times. The chain combines TRBV10-3 with TRBJ2-7, with 8 positions matching TRBD1. The CDR3 is 13 residues long. V gave up 0 bases and J gave up 7 bases; unmatched junction bases: 2. CDR1 is ENHRY and CDR2 is SYGVKD in the germline V gene. CDR3 protein: CAISESGQGEQYF. The CDR3 DNA sequence: TGTGCCATCAGTGAGTCCGGACAGGGAGAGCAGTACTTC.

V is TRBV7-9 and J is TRBJ1-1; tentatively, D is TRBD1 (6 bases). V lost 8 bases to trimming and J lost 3 bases, with 16 bases between them. Germline CDR1 SEHNR, CDR2 FQNEAQ (reference sequence). The CDR3 has 14 amino acids. The CDR3 coding sequence is TGTGCCAGCGATAAAGGGGGGGACCACACTGAAGCTTTCTTT. Translation: CASDKGGDHTEAFF.

CDR3 protein: CASSLQASSSYNEQFF. In DNA form, the CDR3 reads TGTGCCAGCAGCTTACAGGCTAGCAGCTCCTACAATGAGCAGTTCTTC. V and J are TRBV7-6 and TRBJ2-1, with D perhaps TRBD2 (5 bases). Deletions cut 2 bases from V and 0 bases from J, with 11 bases between. CDR3 length: 16 residues. The germline V gene has CDR1 SGHVS and CDR2 FNYEAQ.

The V and J genes are TRBV6-5 and TRBJ2-7; 12 nucleotides line up with TRBD2. The CDR3 sequence is 15 residues long. Per the germline V gene, CDR1 is MNHEY and CDR2 is SVGAGI. V was clipped by 4 bases and J by 6 bases; unmatched bases: 7. DNA for the CDR3: TGTGCCAGCAGTTCCATCTCGGGACTAGCGGGCGAGCAGTACTTC. Encoded protein: CASSSISGLAGEQYF.

This clone was seen only once. This rearrangement joins TRBV20-1 to TRBJ2-1; possibly TRBD2 for D (5 bases). The V and J ends lost 1 base and 9 bases respectively, with 7 bases between them. The germline V gene has CDR1 DFQATT and CDR2 SNEGSKA (reference sequence). The CDR3 extends over 11 amino acids. This chain's CDR3 is CSARAGVEQFF. As DNA, the CDR3 is TGCAGTGCTAGAGCCGGGGTTGAGCAGTTCTTC.

The chain has TRBV7-6 and TRBJ2-1; no reliable D call. The CDR3 is 16 amino acids. Germline CDR1 and CDR2: SGHVS and FNYEAQ. Trimming removed 2 bases from V and 0 bases from J, with 11 bases in between. In DNA form, the CDR3 reads TGTGCCAGCAGCTTAAACCAGGCGAGCTCCTACAATGAGCAGTTCTTC. It specifies CASSLNQASSYNEQFF.